This is a list of T cell receptor beta chains from one sample in a study of blood T cell repertoires in COVID-19. Clones were read by immunoSEQ multiplex PCR, and TCRdb kept only the in-frame ones, dropping some. The data hold roughly 160,000 clones, with approximately 79% observed a single time. Source material: PBMCs or T cells enriched from blood (not recorded which). Receptors originate from a woman in her 70s in a cohort exposed to, infected with or recovered from COVID-19 (not recorded which). Both conserved end residues are part of each CDR3. A D gene is named only where the DNA matches it firmly. Size is stated for part of the rows, as once, few or many counts, or as a class when the clone is expanded.

cdr3_aa	cdr3_nt	clone_size	j_call	d_call	v_call
CASSPFPGPEVEYF	TGCGCCAGCAGCCCTTTCCCTGGACCGGAGGTGGAGTACTTC	NA	TRBJ2-7	NA	TRBV5-1
CASSYPLMIASRGPSETQYF	TGTGCCAGCAGTTACCCCCTTATGATAGCGTCCAGGGGACCGTCTGAGACCCAGTACTTC	NA	TRBJ2-5	NA	TRBV6-2/TRBV6-3
CASSQAGQANTEAFF	TGTGCCAGCAGCCAAGCGGGACAGGCGAACACTGAAGCTTTCTTT	NA	TRBJ1-1	TRBD1	TRBV3-1/TRBV3-2
CASSCGGLEDYEQYF	TGTGCCAGCAGCTGCGGCGGGTTGGAAGACTACGAGCAGTACTTC	few	TRBJ2-7	NA	TRBV12-1
CASSQGNLGDYGYTF	TGTGCCAGCAGCCAAGGTAACCTTGGAGACTATGGCTACACCTTC	NA	TRBJ1-2	NA	TRBV4-2
CASSLGLALPNEQFF	TGCGCCAGCAGCTTGGGACTAGCGCTACCGAATGAGCAGTTCTTC	NA	TRBJ2-1	TRBD2	TRBV5-1
CASSQQNSNTEAFF	TGCGCCAGCAGCCAACAGAATTCTAACACTGAAGCTTTCTTT	NA	TRBJ1-1	NA	TRBV5-1
CASSPTDLHEKLFF	TGTGCCAGCAGCCCGACTGATCTACATGAAAAACTGTTTTTT	NA	TRBJ1-4	NA	TRBV28
CASSFLGRGDTEAFF	TGTGCCAGCAGCTTTCTCGGCAGGGGAGACACTGAAGCTTTCTTT	NA	TRBJ1-1	NA	TRBV5-6
CAWARTGQALHF	TGTGCCTGGGCCAGGACAGGGCAGGCTCTCCACTTT	few	TRBJ1-6	TRBD1	TRBV30
CASSLEGLGPQHF	TGTGCCAGCAGCTTAGAAGGCCTAGGGCCCCAGCATTTT	NA	TRBJ1-5	NA	TRBV7-2
CASSFGDPIQGGYTF	TGTGCCAGCAGCTTTGGGGACCCGATACAGGGCGGCTACACCTTC	once	TRBJ1-2	NA	TRBV7-3
CASSDGQITNYGYTF	TGTGCCAGCAGTGACGGACAGATAACTAACTATGGCTACACCTTC	NA	TRBJ1-2	NA	TRBV2
CASSDGYEQYF	TGTGCCAGCAGTGACGGTTACGAGCAGTACTTC	few	TRBJ2-7	NA	TRBV6-1
CASSIQVREGSPLHF	TGTGCCAGTAGTATTCAAGTCCGGGAAGGGTCACCCCTCCACTTT	few	TRBJ1-6	NA	TRBV19
CASSGGGGASGNTIYF	TGTGCCAGCAGCGGAGGGGGAGGGGCCTCTGGAAACACCATATATTTT	NA	TRBJ1-3	NA	TRBV9
CASSREGTGADIQYF	TGTGCCAGCAGCCGAGAAGGGACAGGGGCGGACATTCAGTACTTC	NA	TRBJ2-4	TRBD1	TRBV7-8
CASTDRGLRGQYF	TGTGCCAGCACAGACAGGGGGCTTCGAGGGCAGTACTTC	once	TRBJ2-7	TRBD1	TRBV25-1
CASSRTGGFGYTF	TGTGCCAGCAGTCGGACAGGGGGCTTCGGCTACACCTTC	few	TRBJ1-2	TRBD1	TRBV12-3/TRBV12-4
CASSAPGSQAQFF	TGTGCCAGCAGTGCGCCGGGATCCCAGGCCCAGTTCTTC	NA	TRBJ2-1	NA	TRBV2
CASSLGQGKNIQYF	TGTGCCAGCTCCCTCGGACAGGGAAAAAACATTCAGTACTTC	NA	TRBJ2-4	TRBD1	TRBV18
CASSIGGRPDETQYF	TGTGCCAGCAGTATCGGCGGGAGGCCCGACGAGACCCAGTACTTC	NA	TRBJ2-5	TRBD2	TRBV28
CASSIPPDRGHQHF	TGTGCCAGTAGTATACCGCCGGACAGGGGGCATCAGCATTTT	NA	TRBJ1-5	TRBD1	TRBV19
CSASKAGRGLNQPQHF	TGCAGTGCTAGTAAGGCGGGAAGGGGTCTCAATCAGCCCCAGCATTTT	NA	TRBJ1-5	NA	TRBV20-1
CASTQNYGTDTQYF	TGTGCCAGTACACAAAACTACGGCACAGATACGCAGTATTTT	NA	TRBJ2-3	NA	TRBV19
CASSLVGAGYNEQFF	TGTGCCAGCAGTTTGGTGGGGGCCGGCTACAATGAGCAGTTCTTC	NA	TRBJ2-1	NA	TRBV28
CASSPGTGFYSNQPQHF	TGTGCCAGCTCACCTGGGACAGGTTTTTATAGCAATCAGCCCCAGCATTTT	NA	TRBJ1-5	TRBD1	TRBV18
CASSDGGTGGLEQYF	TGCGCCAGCAGCGATGGGGGGACAGGGGGCCTCGAGCAGTACTTC	NA	TRBJ2-7	TRBD1	TRBV5-1
CASSDRDDNYGYTF	TGTGCCAGTAGTGACAGGGACGATAACTATGGCTACACCTTC	NA	TRBJ1-2	TRBD1	TRBV19
CASSLVLYGYTF	TGTGCCAGCAGTTTAGTTCTCTATGGCTACACCTTC	NA	TRBJ1-2	NA	TRBV28
CASTYRGREAYNEQFF	TGCGCCAGCACTTATCGGGGTAGGGAGGCCTACAATGAGCAGTTCTTC	NA	TRBJ2-1	NA	TRBV23-1
CASSETGHLNTEAFF	TGTGCCAGTAGTGAAACGGGACACCTGAACACTGAAGCTTTCTTT	NA	TRBJ1-1	NA	TRBV19
CATKPGTATGELFF	TGTGCCACCAAACCCGGGACAGCCACCGGGGAGCTGTTTTTT	NA	TRBJ2-2	TRBD1	TRBV7-8
CATSDLARDYNEQFF	TGTGCCACCAGTGATTTAGCCAGGGACTACAATGAGCAGTTCTTC	once	TRBJ2-1	NA	TRBV24-1
CASSTRWYGYTF	TGTGCCAGCAGCACCCGGTGGTATGGCTACACCTTC	NA	TRBJ1-2	NA	TRBV6-5
CASSLLPSGDNNEQFF	TGCGCCAGCAGCTTGTTACCTAGCGGGGATAACAATGAGCAGTTCTTC	NA	TRBJ2-1	TRBD2	TRBV5-1
CSVVASSGANVLTF	TGCAGCGTTGTGGCTAGCTCTGGGGCCAACGTCCTGACTTTC	NA	TRBJ2-6	NA	TRBV29-1
CASSLGDSHEQYF	TGCGCCAGCAGCCTAGGGGACAGCCACGAGCAGTACTTC	NA	TRBJ2-7	TRBD1	TRBV5-1
CASSVRDTRGRGNTEAFF	TGTGCCAGCAGCGTACGGGACACCAGGGGACGGGGGAACACTGAAGCTTTCTTT	NA	TRBJ1-1	NA	TRBV9
CASSTRDSEAFF	TGTGCCAGTAGTACCCGGGACAGTGAAGCTTTCTTT	NA	TRBJ1-1	TRBD1	TRBV19
CASSQGWEHSYNSPLHF	TGCGCCAGCAGCCAAGGGTGGGAGCACTCCTATAATTCACCCCTCCACTTT	NA	TRBJ1-6	NA	TRBV4-3